This is a list of T cell receptor beta chains from one sample in a study of human T cells and chemical hapten exposure. TCRdb re-called the RACE reads through MiXCR, storing one row per CDR3 protein. The sample records about 120,000 distinct CDR3 sequences, around 10% being singletons. The sample was whole blood, taken in connection with sensitization to the hapten diphenylcyclopropenone (DPC). All receptors come from a woman aged 45 to 65 with alopecia areata. Some clones in this sample may be carry-over from other donors' samples. Each CDR3 is given with its conserved first and last residue. A D gene is named only where the DNA matches it firmly. The size entry is marked missing in some rows and otherwise reads once, few, many or a size class.

>NA|many|TRBJ1-5|TRBV6-1
CATLEGQGPSNQPQHF
TGTGCCACCCTCGAGGGTCAGGGACCTAGCAATCAGCCCCAGCATTTT
>NA|NA|TRBJ2-7|TRBV19
CASSIHGQTGYEQYF
TGTGCCAGTAGTATCCACGGACAGACAGGCTACGAGCAGTACTTC
>NA|many|TRBJ2-1|TRBV7-9
CASSVGPGAPTEFF
NA
>NA|NA|TRBJ2-7|TRBV28
CASSLGLGGYEQYF
TGTGCCAGCAGTTTAGGACTAGGGGGTTACGAGCAGTACTTC
>NA|many|TRBJ2-2|TRBV6-5
CASSISGAHTGELFF
TGTGCCAGCAGTATATCAGGGGCCCACACCGGGGAGCTGTTTTTT
>NA|few|TRBJ1-1|TRBV6-5
CASKDSGDTEAFF
TGTGCCAGCAAGGACAGCGGGGACACTGAAGCTTTCTTT
>TRBD2|few|TRBJ2-7|TRBV7-8
CASSSPSGRRGEQYF
TGTGCCAGCAGCTCCCCGAGCGGGAGGCGGGGTGAGCAGTACTTC
>NA|many|TRBJ1-2|TRBV7-9
CASSLGQTGADGYTF
TGTGCCAGCAGCTTAGGGCAAACAGGTGCCGATGGCTACACCTTC
>NA|NA|TRBJ1-3|TRBV18
CASSPPGRRNTIYF
TGTGCCAGCTCACCCCCCGGCAGAAGAAACACCATATATTTT
>NA|many|TRBJ2-6|TRBV3-1
CASSHIRLVFAGANVLTF
TGTGCCAGCAGCCATATAAGACTAGTATTTGCTGGGGCCAACGTCCTGACTTTC
>TRBD1|few|TRBJ1-2|TRBV3-1
CASSHQTGPAGYTF
TGTGCCAGCAGCCATCAGACAGGGCCGGCGGGCTACACCTTC
>TRBD1|many|TRBJ1-2|TRBV29-1
CSDGTGGDGYTF
TGCAGCGATGGGACAGGGGGCGATGGCTACACCTTC
>NA|many|TRBJ2-2|TRBV4-3
CASSPGMGTGELFF
TGCGCCAGCAGCCCCGGAATGGGAACCGGGGAGCTGTTTTTT
>NA|NA|TRBJ1-1|TRBV20-1
CSAAHSRANTEAFF
TGCAGTGCTGCCCATAGTCGGGCTAACACTGAAGCTTTCTTT
>TRBD2|many|TRBJ2-3|TRBV18
CASSKTSRGGDTQYF
TGTGCCAGCTCAAAGACTAGCAGAGGAGGAGATACGCAGTATTTT
>NA|many|TRBJ2-7|TRBV20-1
CSARDPENSYEQYF
TGCAGTGCTAGAGATCCCGAGAACTCCTACGAGCAGTACTTC
>NA|NA|TRBJ2-1|TRBV28
CASSFYQDEQFF
TGTGCCAGCAGTTTTTATCAGGATGAGCAGTTCTTC
>NA|many|TRBJ2-5|TRBV14
CASSQVLEYQETQYF
TGTGCCAGCAGCCAAGTCCTAGAGTACCAAGAGACCCAGTACTTC
>TRBD1|NA|TRBJ2-5|TRBV28
CASRNRGGETQYF
TGTGCCAGCAGAAACAGGGGCGGGGAGACCCAGTACTTC
>NA|NA|TRBJ2-5|TRBV7-8
CASSPEVGVLETQYF
TGTGCCAGCAGCCCAGAGGTCGGGGTTTTAGAGACCCAGTACTTC
>NA|NA|TRBJ1-2|TRBV10-1
CASQPVGYTF
TGCGCCAGCCAACCTGTTGGCTACACCTTC
>TRBD1|few|TRBJ1-3|TRBV4-3
CASSHIRDSSGNTIYF
TGCGCCAGCAGCCATATCCGGGACAGCTCTGGAAACACCATATATTTT
>NA|NA|TRBJ1-2|TRBV28
CASSRLPNYGYTF
TGTGCCAGCAGCAGACTCCCTAACTATGGCTACACCTTC
>TRBD2|few|TRBJ2-3|TRBV4-3
CASSQDSAGEGTQYF
TGCGCCAGCAGCCAAGATAGTGCGGGAGAAGGTACGCAGTATTTT
>NA|many|TRBJ1-5|TRBV28
CASRAGGQPQHF
TGTGCCAGCAGAGCGGGGGGCCAGCCCCAGCATTTT
>TRBD1|NA|TRBJ2-7|TRBV28
CASSPIGQGALGEQYF
TGTGCCAGCAGTCCCATCGGACAGGGGGCTTTGGGGGAGCAGTACTTC
>NA|few|TRBJ1-6|TRBV12-3/TRBV12-4
CASSLGPGKVNSPLHF
TGTGCCAGCAGTTTAGGTCCAGGGAAGGTGAATTCACCCCTCCACTTT
>NA|NA|TRBJ1-4|TRBV19
CASSPGDSRREKLFF
TGTGCCAGCAGTCCGGGGGACTCTAGAAGGGAAAAACTGTTTTTT
>NA|few|TRBJ2-3|TRBV11-3
CASSLESTDTQYF
TGTGCCAGCAGCTTAGAAAGCACAGATACGCAGTATTTT
>NA|NA|TRBJ2-3|TRBV12-3/TRBV12-4
CASSFLETPSPDTQYF
TGTGCCAGCAGTTTTTTAGAGACTCCAAGCCCAGATACGCAGTATTTT
>NA|NA|TRBJ1-5|TRBV4-2
CASSREQGFGQPQHF
TGTGCCAGCAGCCGAGAACAGGGATTTGGTCAGCCCCAGCATTTT
>NA|NA|TRBJ1-6|TRBV5-1
CASSLGQNSPLHF
TGCGCCAGCAGCTTGGGACAGAATTCACCCCTCCACTTT
>TRBD1|NA|TRBJ2-7|TRBV28
CASSPPTGVIEQYF
TGTGCCAGCAGTCCACCCACAGGGGTAATCGAGCAGTACTTC
>TRBD1|NA|TRBJ1-6|TRBV27
CASSRATGVGSPLHF
TGTGCCAGCAGTCGAGCGACAGGGGTTGGATCACCCCTCCACTTT
>NA|many|TRBJ1-2|TRBV18
CASSPSAGLANYGYTF
TGTGCCAGCTCACCATCGGCAGGCCTGGCGAACTATGGCTACACCTTC
>NA|few|TRBJ1-1|TRBV12-3/TRBV12-4
CASSFVSMNTEAFF
TGTGCCAGCAGTTTTGTCAGCATGAACACTGAAGCTTTCTTT
>NA|NA|TRBJ2-4|TRBV7-2
CASSSLGFTQYF
TGTGCCAGCAGCTCTTTGGGGTTCACTCAGTACTTC
>NA|few|TRBJ1-1|TRBV5-1
CASSLWSGLDTEAFF
TGCGCCAGCAGCTTGTGGTCTGGCCTTGACACTGAAGCTTTCTTT
>NA|NA|TRBJ1-5|TRBV28
CASSSGFQPQHF
TGTGCCAGCAGTTCGGGTTTCCAGCCCCAGCATTTT
>TRBD1|NA|TRBJ1-1|TRBV2
CASNPDSGGSAFF
TGTGCCAGCAATCCCGACTCAGGGGGATCGGCTTTCTTT
>NA|many|TRBJ1-2|TRBV28
CASSRLDIPYGYTF
TGTGCCAGCAGTCGCCTTGACATTCCCTATGGCTACACCTTC
>TRBD2|many|TRBJ2-3|TRBV20-1
CSATDILAGITQYF
TGCAGTGCTACAGACATACTAGCGGGGATTACGCAGTATTTT